These T cell receptor beta chains were read from a single sample in a study of T cell repertoires in cytomegalovirus infection. TCRdb reprocessed the reads via MiXCR and lists one record per CDR3 protein. The profile shows 80,000 to 95,000 distinct CDR3 sequences, about 31% of them singletons. Their target antigens are unknown. The input for sequencing was CD8+ T cells from cultured PBMCs, taken from culture after CMV antigen stimulation. These receptors all stem from a human donor in good health (CMV status not recorded). Some clones in this sample may be carry-over from other donors' samples. The CDR3 runs from the conserved cysteine through the conserved F or W. A D gene is named only where the DNA matches it firmly. For some rows the clone size is stated as once, few or many, or as a class when expanded; others skip it.

v_gene,d_gene,abundance,j_gene,CDR3nt,CDR3aa
TRBV5-5,NA,NA,TRBJ1-3,TGTGCCAGCAGCTGGGGTGGAGGGTTCGGAAACACCATATATTTT,CASSWGGGFGNTIYF
TRBV9,TRBD2,few,TRBJ2-7,TGTGCCAGCAGCGCCGGCGGTTCGGGGGGCTACGAGCAGTACTTC,CASSAGGSGGYEQYF
TRBV5-6,NA,few,TRBJ2-3,TGTGCCAGCAGCTTGGCGCAGCCCACAGATACGCAGTATTTT,CASSLAQPTDTQYF
TRBV4-1,NA,few,TRBJ2-1,TGCGCCAGCAGCCAACCTCTCCGACAGGAGCAGTTCTTC,CASSQPLRQEQFF
TRBV7-4,NA,NA,TRBJ2-2,TGTGCCAGCAGCTTACCCCTAGTTGAGGCCGGGGGGCTGTTTTTT,CASSLPLVEAGGLFF
TRBV7-9,TRBD1,many,TRBJ1-1,TGTGCCAGCAGCCCACAGGGGGAGGCTGAAGCTTTCTTT,CASSPQGEAEAFF
TRBV7-3,NA,once,TRBJ1-1,TGTGCCAGCAGATCCCCGAACAGGGAGGGGACTGAAGCTTTCTTT,CASRSPNREGTEAFF
TRBV27,NA,few,TRBJ1-5,TGTGCCAGCAGTTTATTCGTGGCACCTAATCAGCCCCAGCATTTT,CASSLFVAPNQPQHF
TRBV9,TRBD1,NA,TRBJ2-5,TGTGCCAGCACTCCCGGGACAGGGGTTGAGACCCAGTACTTC,CASTPGTGVETQYF
TRBV28,TRBD1,few,TRBJ2-7,TGTGCTAAGTCGGGACAGGACCCCACGGTTGAGCAGTACTTC,CAKSGQDPTVEQYF